A single sample is the source of the 20 T cell receptor beta chains below, sequenced in a study of cytomegalovirus exposure and HLA in healthy donors. Both 60 Vbeta primers and 13 Jbeta primers went into the PCR. Libraries were prepared by immunoSEQ multiplex PCR; TCRdb keeps only in-frame clonotypes and omits some of them. The table has more than 140,000 clones, 64% seen once; the top ten hold around 3%. Sequencing input: PBMCs. All receptors come from a woman under 40 in good health and CMV-seropositive.

J is TRBJ2-7 and V is TRBV10-2; D possibly corresponds to TRBD2 (5 bases). Trimming removed 10 bases from V and 4 bases from J, with 20 bases in between. Germline lookup yields CDR1 WSHSY and CDR2 SAAADI. The CDR3 length is 14 residues. CDR3 sequence: CATFSSGVGYEQYF. Written as DNA, the CDR3 is TGCGCCACCTTCTCCTCCGGGGTGGGGTACGAGCAGTACTTC.

This clone was found once. V gene TRBV4-1 combines with J gene TRBJ2-5, with 12 bases identical to TRBD2. The ends lost 2 bases at V and 7 bases at J; junction bases unmatched: 8. Germline values: CDR1 MGHRA, CDR2 YSYEKL. The CDR3 has 16 residues. The CDR3 sequence: CASSQSGLAGSGTQYF. For the CDR3, the DNA is TGCGCCAGCAGCCAATCTGGACTAGCGGGATCAGGGACCCAGTACTTC.

This clone was found once. The chain employs TRBV7-9 and TRBJ2-6, with TRBD1 identical over 7 bases. This CDR3 is 17 amino acids long. Germline CDR1 reads SEHNR; CDR2 reads FQNEAQ (reference sequence). V lost 3 bases, J lost 0 bases, and 5 bases stayed unmatched. The CDR3 loop is CASSFARGYSGANVLTF. The CDR3 nucleotides read TGTGCCAGCAGCTTCGCCAGGGGGTACTCTGGGGCCAACGTCCTGACTTTC.

V is TRBV5-3 and J is TRBJ2-2; no clear D. TRBV5-3 is reported as an ORF; its role is uncertain. This CDR3 spans 14 amino acids. V gave up 4 bases and J gave up 1 base, with 8 bases separating them. The CDR3 DNA is TGTGCCAGAAGCGAAAGGAGGAACACCGGGGAGCTGTTTTTT. Amino acids: CARSERRNTGELFF.

This clone has just a few counts. This rearrangement joins TRBV25-1 to TRBJ1-1; unclear D gene. Germline V gene lookup returns CDR1 MGHDK and CDR2 SYGVNS. The CDR3 has 12 amino acids. Trimming took 3 bases from V and 11 from J, leaving 13 bases between them. In DNA, the CDR3 is TGTGCCAGCAGTGAGGCGGAATGGGTGGCTTTCTTT. This encodes CASSEAEWVAFF.

This chain joins TRBV25-1 and TRBJ2-1, with D possibly TRBD2 on 5 matching bases. The CDR3 has 13 amino acids. Germline V gene sequence: CDR1 MGHDK, CDR2 SYGVNS. V was shortened by 3 bases and J by 8 bases, with 11 bases between the two germline ends. CDR3 in amino acids: CASSEGGRDEQFF. Written as DNA, the CDR3 is TGTGCCAGCAGTGAGGGCGGGCGCGATGAGCAGTTCTTC.

To note about this clone: Its ends do not fully match the called genes, so a read error is possible. J is TRBJ1-5 and V is TRBV19; D unclear. Germline V CDR1 and CDR2: LNHDA, SQIVND (reference sequence). The length of the CDR3 is 15 residues. CDR3 sequence reads: CASSLSSQSVYARFF. The CDR3 DNA is TGTGCCAGTAGTCTAAGTTCCCAGTCGGTTTATGCCAGGTTTTTT.

This clone has just a few counts. A junction end diverges from the germline sequence, so it may reflect a read error. Other DNA sequences in the sample encode the same CDR3. This chain joins TRBV29-1 and TRBJ2-2, with TRBD1 identical over 8 bases. Germline V gene data show CDR1 as SQVTM and CDR2 as ANQGSEA. This CDR3 region has 13 residues. CDR3 amino acids: CSVEDRGDGELFF. The CDR3 DNA follows: TGCAGCGTCGAAGACAGGGGTGATGGGGAGCTGTTTTTT.

V is TRBV13 and J is TRBJ2-5; D gene ambiguous. Judging by the DNA end, TRBJ2-7 fits better; the J call may be wrong. The CDR3 runs 13 residues. Germline lookup yields CDR1 PRHDT and CDR2 FYEKMQ (reference sequence). DNA of the CDR3: TGTGCCAGCAGCTTCGGCGGTACCTACGAGCAGTACTTC. Translating gives CASSFGGTYEQYF.

The chain has TRBV2 and TRBJ2-7; the match to TRBD1 covers 8 bases. The CDR3 totals 13 residues. J lost 0 bases, V lost 10 bases, and 5 bases had no gene match. Germline values: CDR1 SNHLY, CDR2 FYNNEI. The CDR3 loop reads CATHGQGSYEQYF. The DNA of the CDR3 is TGTGCCACCCATGGACAGGGCTCCTACGAGCAGTACTTC.

This chain links TRBV5-1 with TRBJ1-4; D is uncertain. From germline, CDR1 is SGHRS and CDR2 YFSETQ. V was trimmed by 0 bases and J by 5 bases, leaving 8 bases between them. The CDR3 runs 14 residues. The CDR3 is CASSLVAGNEKLFF. CDR3 DNA sequence: TGCGCCAGCAGCTTGGTGGCAGGAAATGAAAAACTGTTTTTT.

The V and J genes are TRBV5-6 and TRBJ2-2; a possible D gene is TRBD2 (5 bases). The CDR3 runs 16 residues. Trimming removed 3 bases at V and 5 bases at J, with 17 bases between. The germline gives CDR1 SGHDT, CDR2 YYEEEE. CDR3 residues: CASSSAMKRSTGELFF. The CDR3 bases are TGTGCCAGCAGCTCGGCGATGAAGCGGTCTACCGGGGAGCTGTTTTTT.

V is TRBV2 and J is TRBJ2-2, with 9 bases identical to TRBD1. The germline gives CDR1 SNHLY, CDR2 FYNNEI. J was trimmed by 6 bases and V by 6 bases; bases with no gene match: 8. CDR3 length equals 15 residues. The CDR3 nucleotides are TGTGCCAGCAGGAACGAACAGGGGGCGGCCGGGGAGCTGTTTTTT. Amino acids: CASRNEQGAAGELFF.

This clone showed up just once. The V gene is TRBV2, the J gene TRBJ1-4, with D unresolved. CDR1 and CDR2 (germline): SNHLY, FYNNEI. V was shortened by 4 bases and J by 2 bases, with 8 bases between the two germline ends. The CDR3 consists of 14 residues. In DNA form, the CDR3 reads TGTGCCAGCAGTGCGGGGTTCACTAATGAAAAACTGTTTTTT. Amino acid sequence: CASSAGFTNEKLFF.

J is TRBJ2-1 and V is TRBV5-4; perhaps TRBD1 as D (6 bases). The CDR3 runs to 16 residues. The germline V gene encodes CDR1 SGHNT and CDR2 YYREEE (reference sequence). Trimming stripped 0 bases from V and 0 bases from J, with 10 bases between. The CDR3 DNA reads as TGTGCCAGCAGCTTGGGGGGGCCTAGCTCCTACAATGAGCAGTTCTTC. Translating gives CASSLGGPSSYNEQFF.

The V gene is TRBV5-1, the J gene TRBJ2-3; 7 nucleotides align to TRBD1. The V segment lost 7 bases and the J segment 0 bases; nucleotides outside the gene matches: 8. This CDR3 comprises 15 residues. Germline CDR1 reads SGHRS; CDR2 reads YFSETQ. The CDR3 reads CASQPPGQSTDTQYF. The CDR3 region has the DNA TGCGCCAGCCAGCCGCCGGGACAGAGCACAGATACGCAGTATTTT.

The chain is built from TRBV5-1 and TRBJ1-2; D not resolved. V was clipped by 4 bases and J by 8 bases, with 15 bases between them. CDR1 and CDR2 (germline): SGHRS, YFSETQ. The CDR3 loop spans 13 amino acids. The CDR3 region has the DNA TGCGCCAGCAGCATCGGACTGGGAGGAGGCTACACCTTC. Its protein is CASSIGLGGGYTF.

The gene calls are TRBV7-9 and TRBJ1-2; D uncertain. The CDR3 has 11 amino acids. The V end lost 1 base, the J end lost 9 bases, and 6 bases lay between the germline ends. CDR1 and CDR2 (germline): SEHNR, FQNEAQ (reference sequence). This CDR3 is CASSLESRYTF. CDR3 in DNA: TGTGCCAGCAGCTTAGAAAGCCGCTACACCTTC.

This clone was observed a single time. This chain uses TRBV2 with TRBJ1-2; 8 positions match TRBD1. The trim removed 4 bases at V and 8 bases at J, leaving 9 bases unmatched. CDR1 is SNHLY, CDR2 FYNNEI, per germline. This CDR3 has 14 residues. CDR3 region: CASSGTGFVNGYTF. The CDR3 bases are TGTGCCAGCAGTGGGACAGGGTTCGTCAACGGCTACACCTTC.

The J gene is TRBJ1-2, the V gene TRBV10-2, with 9 bases identical to TRBD1. CDR1 and CDR2 (germline): WSHSY, SAAADI. The CDR3 loop spans 15 amino acids. After removal of 6 bases from V and 5 bases from J, the junction contained 10 bases not matched to a gene. The CDR3 nucleotides are TGCGCCAGCAGGGACAGGGGAGAGGGTGAATATGGCTACACCTTC. This codes for CASRDRGEGEYGYTF.